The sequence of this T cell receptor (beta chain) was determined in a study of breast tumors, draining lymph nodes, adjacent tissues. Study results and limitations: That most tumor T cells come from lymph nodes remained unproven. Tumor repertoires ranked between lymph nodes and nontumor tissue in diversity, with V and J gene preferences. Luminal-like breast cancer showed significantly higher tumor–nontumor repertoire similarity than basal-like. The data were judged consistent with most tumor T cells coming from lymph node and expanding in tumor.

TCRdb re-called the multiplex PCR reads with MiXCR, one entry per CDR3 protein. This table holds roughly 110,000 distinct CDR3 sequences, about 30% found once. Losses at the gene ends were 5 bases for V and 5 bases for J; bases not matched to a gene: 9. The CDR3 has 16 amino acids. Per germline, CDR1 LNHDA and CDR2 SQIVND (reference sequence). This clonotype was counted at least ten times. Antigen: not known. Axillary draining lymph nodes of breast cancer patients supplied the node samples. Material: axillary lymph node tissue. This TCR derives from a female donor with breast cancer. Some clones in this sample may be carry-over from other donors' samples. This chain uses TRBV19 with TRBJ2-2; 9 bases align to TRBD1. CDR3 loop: CASSAYSTGGTGELFF. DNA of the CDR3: TGTGCCAGTAGTGCGTACTCGACAGGGGGTACCGGGGAGCTGTTTTTT.